A selection of T cell receptor beta chains follows, all from one sample in a study of Tregs in tolerant kidney transplant recipients. Sequencing was performed with immunoSEQ multiplex PCR; in TCRdb, only in-frame clones are kept and a portion is missing. The sample consists of about 240,000 clones, 80% to 85% of them appearing once. The source material was CD4+ T cells from blood. The receptors stem from a human donor in good health. The CDR3 runs from the conserved cysteine through the conserved F or W. A D gene is named only where the DNA matches it firmly. A row's size may be missing; if present it is once, few, many or a size class.

CATGGAGNTDTQYF	TGTGCCACCGGGGGAGCGGGGAACACAGATACGCAGTATTTT	TRBV6-1	TRBJ2-3	.	TRBD2
CASGRLGDEQFF	TGTGCCAGCGGGAGATTAGGCGATGAGCAGTTCTTC	TRBV19	TRBJ2-1	.	.
CASSQGQGALGRREQYF	TGTGCCAGCAGCCAGGGACAGGGTGCTTTGGGACGGAGAGAGCAGTACTTC	TRBV7-9	TRBJ2-7	.	TRBD1
CASSYGGATGNEQFF	TGTGCCAGCAGTTACGGCGGGGCCACAGGCAATGAGCAGTTCTTC	TRBV6-6	TRBJ2-1	.	.
CAWSVAGGGINYGYTF	TGTGCCTGGAGTGTAGCTGGGGGGGGAATCAACTATGGCTACACCTTC	TRBV30	TRBJ1-2	.	.
CASSLVGQNYGYTF	TGTGCCAGCAGCTTGGTGGGACAAAACTATGGCTACACCTTC	TRBV5-6	TRBJ1-2	once	.
CASSRQGTSNQPQHF	TGTGCCAGCAGTCGACAGGGTACTAGCAATCAGCCCCAGCATTTT	TRBV2	TRBJ1-5	.	TRBD1
CASSNRGLGYGYTF	TGTGCCAGCAGCAACAGGGGGCTTGGCTATGGCTACACCTTC	TRBV7-6	TRBJ1-2	.	TRBD1
CASSPGQGQMNTEAFF	TGCGCCAGCAGCCCCGGACAGGGACAGATGAACACTGAAGCTTTCTTT	TRBV5-1	TRBJ1-1	.	TRBD1
CASSPRSGANVLTF	TGTGCCAGCAGCCCTAGGTCTGGGGCCAACGTCCTGACTTTC	TRBV5-8	TRBJ2-6	.	.
CASSLMLAGGPGELFF	TGTGCCAGCAGCTTGATGTTAGCGGGAGGGCCCGGGGAGCTGTTTTTT	TRBV5-4	TRBJ2-2	.	TRBD2
CASSPLAGERSAYNEQFF	TGTGCCAGCAGCCCTTTAGCGGGGGAGAGATCAGCCTACAATGAGCAGTTCTTC	TRBV11-2	TRBJ2-1	.	TRBD2
CASSSQGGNQPQHF	TGTGCCAGCAGTTCCCAGGGTGGCAATCAGCCCCAGCATTTT	TRBV27	TRBJ1-5	.	.
CASSHQETQYF	TGTGCCAGCAGCCACCAAGAGACCCAGTACTTC	TRBV11-2	TRBJ2-5	.	.
CASSPKRVSSYNEQFF	TGTGCCAGCAGCCCTAAACGCGTGAGCTCCTACAATGAGCAGTTCTTC	TRBV7-3	TRBJ2-1	.	.
CAIRSATYSGANVLTF	TGTGCCATCAGGTCGGCCACTTACTCTGGGGCCAACGTCCTGACTTTC	TRBV10-3	TRBJ2-6	once	.
CASSQDLGRGGYTF	TGTGCCAGCAGCCAAGATCTGGGGCGCGGTGGCTACACCTTC	TRBV4-2	TRBJ1-2	.	.
CASSLGFTEAFF	TGTGCCAGCAGCCTAGGGTTTACTGAAGCTTTCTTT	TRBV7-9	TRBJ1-1	.	.
CSVVGGYEQYF	TGCAGCGTTGTTGGGGGCTACGAGCAGTACTTC	TRBV29-1	TRBJ2-7	.	.
CASSLDSGRSNEQFF	TGTGCCAGCAGCTTAGATTCGGGGAGAAGTAATGAGCAGTTCTTC	TRBV7-9	TRBJ2-1	few	.
CASSPRAGGDEQFF	TGTGCCAGCTCACCCCGGGCAGGGGGAGATGAGCAGTTCTTC	TRBV18	TRBJ2-1	.	TRBD1
CASSSRTGQETQYF	TGTGCCAGCAGTTCCCGGACAGGGCAAGAGACCCAGTACTTC	TRBV6-1	TRBJ2-5	.	TRBD1
CASSLTGDFGYTF	TGCGCCAGCAGCTTGACAGGGGATTTTGGCTACACCTTC	TRBV5-1	TRBJ1-2	once	TRBD1
CASSLPGAVGVVGYTF	TGTGCCAGCAGTTTACCAGGGGCCGTCGGGGTAGTCGGCTACACCTTC	TRBV28	TRBJ1-2	.	.
CASRQGANYGYTF	TGTGCCAGCAGGCAGGGGGCAAATTATGGCTACACCTTC	TRBV6-5	TRBJ1-2	.	TRBD1
CASSPGTQLYGYTF	TGTGCCAGCAGCCCCGGGACACAACTTTACGGCTACACCTTC	TRBV7-9	TRBJ1-2	.	.
CASSTPGVVGTIYF	TGTGCCAGCAGTACCCCCGGTGTCGTCGGCACCATATATTTT	TRBV6-5	TRBJ1-3	.	.
CSVLTGGSYGYTF	TGCAGCGTTCTGACAGGGGGAAGCTATGGCTACACCTTC	TRBV29-1	TRBJ1-2	few	TRBD1
CASSQGGGGEETQYF	TGTGCCAGCAGCCAAGGAGGGGGAGGGGAAGAGACCCAGTACTTC	TRBV4-2	TRBJ2-5	.	.
CASSYIFGGGTDTQYF	TGTGCCAGCAGTTACATATTCGGGGGAGGCACAGATACGCAGTATTTT	TRBV6-5	TRBJ2-3	once	.
CASSLDRAAGNTIYF	TGCGCCAGCAGCTTGGACAGGGCGGCTGGAAACACCATATATTTT	TRBV5-1	TRBJ1-3	few	.
CASSQTENYGYTF	TGCGCCAGCAGCCAGACAGAAAACTATGGCTACACCTTC	TRBV5-1	TRBJ1-2	.	.
CASSYETAGANVLTF	TGTGCCAGCAGCTACGAGACAGCTGGGGCCAACGTCCTGACTTTC	TRBV11-2	TRBJ2-6	.	.
CASSLVGGYEQYF	TGTGCCAGCAGTTTAGTCGGGGGGTACGAGCAGTACTTC	TRBV6-5	TRBJ2-7	few	TRBD2
CASGLVTGGYEQYF	TGTGCTAGTGGTTTGGTAACGGGAGGGTACGAGCAGTACTTC	TRBV12-5	TRBJ2-7	.	TRBD2
CATSRDEDQPQHF	TGTGCCACCTCGAGGGACGAGGATCAGCCCCAGCATTTT	TRBV19	TRBJ1-5	.	.
CAWSYRLAEQYF	TGTGCCTGGAGTTACCGACTGGCCGAGCAGTACTTC	TRBV30	TRBJ2-7	.	.
CASTLGNSPLHF	TGTGCCAGTACCTTGGGCAATTCACCCCTCCACTTT	TRBV19	TRBJ1-6	few	.
CASSERVDTEAFF	TGTGCCAGCAGTGAGAGGGTTGACACTGAAGCTTTCTTT	TRBV2	TRBJ1-1	.	.
CASSLGLMYEQYF	TGTGCCAGCAGCTTAGGCCTTATGTACGAGCAGTACTTC	TRBV7-9	TRBJ2-7	.	.
CASSPASGGAGTQYF	TGCGCCAGCAGCCCCGCTAGCGGGGGGGCAGGGACCCAGTACTTC	TRBV5-1	TRBJ2-5	.	TRBD2
CASSPAAGQETQYF	TGTGCCAGCTCACCAGCGGCAGGTCAAGAGACCCAGTACTTC	TRBV18	TRBJ2-5	.	.
CASSPGRTNTGELFF	TGTGCCAGCAGCCCGGGACGGACGAACACCGGGGAGCTGTTTTTT	TRBV11-2	TRBJ2-2	.	.
CASSSQDRANTEAFF	TGTGCCAGCAGCTCCCAGGACAGGGCGAACACTGAAGCTTTCTTT	TRBV7-9	TRBJ1-1	once	TRBD1
CATSLGLDYEQYF	TGTGCCACCAGCCTGGGACTAGACTACGAGCAGTACTTC	TRBV15	TRBJ2-7	.	TRBD2
CASSKYQGVTQYF	TGTGCCAGCAGCAAGTATCAGGGGGTAACGCAGTATTTT	TRBV11-3	TRBJ2-3	.	TRBD1
CASSQDRGPTISNQPQHF	TGTGCCAGCAGTCAGGACAGGGGCCCTACAATTAGCAATCAGCCCCAGCATTTT	TRBV2	TRBJ1-5	.	TRBD1
CASSLALREQQTGNTIYF	TGTGCCAGCAGCTTAGCGCTGAGGGAACAGCAGACTGGAAACACCATATATTTT	TRBV7-6	TRBJ1-3	once	.
CASSLGTEPYEQYF	TGTGCCAGCAGCTTAGGGACAGAGCCCTACGAGCAGTACTTC	TRBV7-9	TRBJ2-7	.	.
CASSRDQGLLEKLFF	TGTGCCAGCAGTCGAGACCAAGGTCTACTAGAAAAACTGTTTTTT	TRBV7-6	TRBJ1-4	.	.
CASSYSRGGNQPQHF	TGTGCCAGCAGTTACTCAAGGGGGGGCAATCAGCCCCAGCATTTT	TRBV6-6	TRBJ1-5	.	.
CASSFAGRRAYF	TGTGCCAGCAGTTTTGCGGGACGGAGGGCATATTTT	TRBV28	TRBJ2-3	.	.
CARSPPRCRDGPKLFF	TGTGCCAGAAGCCCTCCCCGGTGCAGGGACGGTCCCAAACTGTTTTTT	TRBV7-5	TRBJ1-4	.	.
CASSPLPGGYGYTF	TGTGCCAGCAGCCCCCTGCCCGGAGGCTATGGCTACACCTTC	TRBV2	TRBJ1-2	.	.
CSVEDLAGGGSIQYF	TGCAGCGTTGAAGATCTGGCGGGGGGTGGAAGCATTCAGTACTTC	TRBV29-1	TRBJ2-4	.	TRBD2